Described below is a single T cell receptor (beta chain) sequence and its context. This sample was included in a study of T cell responses to AZD1222 COVID-19 vaccine. The germline gives CDR1 SGHNT, CDR2 YENEEA. The CDR3 sequence is 16 residues long. Trimming took 5 bases from V and 3 from J; bases not matched to a gene: 4. Profiling relied on immunoSEQ multiplex PCR, and the TCRdb table lists in-frame clones only, not all of them. The sample holds 130,000 to 150,000 clones, roughly 91% seen once. This TCR derives from an adult in good health. Sequences were derived from peripheral blood, sampled on day 0 of AZD1222 vaccination. The genes are TRBV11-3 and TRBJ2-3, with TRBD2 identical over 14 bases. The CDR3 sequence is CASSRTSGGTTDTQYF. As DNA, the CDR3 is TGTGCCAGCAGCAGGACTAGCGGGGGGACTACAGATACGCAGTATTTT.